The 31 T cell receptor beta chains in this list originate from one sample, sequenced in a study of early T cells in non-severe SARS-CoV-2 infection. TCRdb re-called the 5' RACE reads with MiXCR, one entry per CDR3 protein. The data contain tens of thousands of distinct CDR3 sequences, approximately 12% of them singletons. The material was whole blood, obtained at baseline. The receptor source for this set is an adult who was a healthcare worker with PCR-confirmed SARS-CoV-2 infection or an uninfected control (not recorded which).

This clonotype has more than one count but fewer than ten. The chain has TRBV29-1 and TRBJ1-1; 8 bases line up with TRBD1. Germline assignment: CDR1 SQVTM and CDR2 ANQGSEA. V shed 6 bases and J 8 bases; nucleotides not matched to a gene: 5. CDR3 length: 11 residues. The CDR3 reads CSVARDREAFF. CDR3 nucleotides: TGCAGCGTCGCCCGGGACAGGGAAGCTTTCTTT.

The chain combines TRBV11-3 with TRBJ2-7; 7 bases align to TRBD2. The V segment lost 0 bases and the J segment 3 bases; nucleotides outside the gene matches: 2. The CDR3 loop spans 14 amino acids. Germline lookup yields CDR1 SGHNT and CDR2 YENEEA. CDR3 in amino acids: CASSLDGTNYEQYF. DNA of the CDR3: TGTGCCAGCAGCTTAGATGGGACTAACTACGAGCAGTACTTC.

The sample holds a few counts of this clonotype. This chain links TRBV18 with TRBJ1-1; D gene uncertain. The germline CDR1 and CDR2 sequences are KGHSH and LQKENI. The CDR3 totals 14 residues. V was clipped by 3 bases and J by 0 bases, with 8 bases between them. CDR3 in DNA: TGTGCCAGCTCACCTGCGGCAGTGAACACTGAAGCTTTCTTT. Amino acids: CASSPAAVNTEAFF. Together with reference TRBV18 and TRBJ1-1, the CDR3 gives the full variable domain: NAGVMQNPRHLVRRRGQEARLRCSPMKGHSHVYWYRQLPEEGLKFMVYLQKENIIDESGMPKERFSAEFPKEGPSILRIQQVVRGDSAAYFCASSPAAVNTEAFFGQGTRLTVV.

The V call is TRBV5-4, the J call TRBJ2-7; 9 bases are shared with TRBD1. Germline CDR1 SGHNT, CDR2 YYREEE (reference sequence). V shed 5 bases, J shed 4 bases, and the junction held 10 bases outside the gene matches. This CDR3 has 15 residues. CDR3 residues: CASRPGQGGDYEQYF. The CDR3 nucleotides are TGTGCCAGCAGACCGGGACAGGGAGGAGATTACGAGCAGTACTTC.

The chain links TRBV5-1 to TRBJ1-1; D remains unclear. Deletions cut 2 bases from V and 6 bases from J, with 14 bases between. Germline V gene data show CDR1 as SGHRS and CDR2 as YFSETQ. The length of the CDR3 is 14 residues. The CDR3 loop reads CASSLDSAGPEAFF. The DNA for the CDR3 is TGCGCCAGCAGCTTAGATAGTGCGGGTCCTGAAGCTTTCTTT.

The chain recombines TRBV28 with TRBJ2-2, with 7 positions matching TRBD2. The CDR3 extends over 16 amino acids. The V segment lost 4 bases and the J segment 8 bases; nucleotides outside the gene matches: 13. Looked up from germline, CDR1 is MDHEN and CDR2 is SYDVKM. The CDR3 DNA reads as TGTGCCAGCAGTTCCCAGGTCCCTACGGGGGGTGGGGAGCTGTTTTTT. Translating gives CASSSQVPTGGGELFF.

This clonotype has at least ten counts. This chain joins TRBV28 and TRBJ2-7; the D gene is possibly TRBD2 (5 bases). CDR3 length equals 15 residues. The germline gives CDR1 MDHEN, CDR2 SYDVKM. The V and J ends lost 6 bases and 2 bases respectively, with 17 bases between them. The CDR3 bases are TGTGCCAGCAGCCTAACTCAGGAGGTCGCCTACGAGCAGTACTTC. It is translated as CASSLTQEVAYEQYF.

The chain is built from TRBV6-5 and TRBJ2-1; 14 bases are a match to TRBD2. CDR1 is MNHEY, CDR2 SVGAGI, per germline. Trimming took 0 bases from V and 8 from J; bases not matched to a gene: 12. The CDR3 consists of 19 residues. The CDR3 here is CASSYSETGTSGSRHEQFF. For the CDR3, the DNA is TGTGCCAGCAGTTACTCGGAGACAGGGACTAGCGGGAGCCGACATGAGCAGTTCTTC.

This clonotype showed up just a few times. CDR3 in amino acids: CASSYGTDGREQFF. The CDR3 nucleotides are TGCGCCAGCAGCTACGGGACTGATGGACGCGAGCAGTTCTTC. This rearrangement joins TRBV5-1 to TRBJ2-1, with D possibly matching TRBD2 (6 bases). Germline assignment: CDR1 SGHRS and CDR2 YFSETQ. CDR3 size: 14 residues. Trimming removed 3 bases at V and 10 bases at J, with 17 bases between. The full variable domain, in which reference TRBV5-1 and TRBJ2-1 provide the parts outside the CDR3, is KAGVTQTPRYLIKTRGQQVTLSCSPISGHRSVSWYQQTPGQGLQFLFEYFSETQRNKGNFPGRFSGRQFSNSRSEMNVSTLELGDSALYLCASSYGTDGREQFFGPGTRLTVL.

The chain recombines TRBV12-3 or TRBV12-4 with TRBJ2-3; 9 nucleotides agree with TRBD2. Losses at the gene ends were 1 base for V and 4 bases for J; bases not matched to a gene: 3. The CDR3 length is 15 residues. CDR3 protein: CASSLGAGGSDTQYF. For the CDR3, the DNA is TGTGCCAGCAGTTTAGGAGCGGGAGGCTCAGATACGCAGTATTTT.

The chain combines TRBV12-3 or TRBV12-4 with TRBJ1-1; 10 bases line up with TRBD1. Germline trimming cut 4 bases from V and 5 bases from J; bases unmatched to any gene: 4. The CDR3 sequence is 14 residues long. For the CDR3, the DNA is TGTGCCAGCAGTTCTCGACAGGGGGCAACTGAAGCTTTCTTT. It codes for CASSSRQGATEAFF.

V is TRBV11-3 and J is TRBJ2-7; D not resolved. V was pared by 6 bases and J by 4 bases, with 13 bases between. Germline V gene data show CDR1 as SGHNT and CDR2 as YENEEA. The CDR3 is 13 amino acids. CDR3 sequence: CASSPTDGYEQYF. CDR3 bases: TGTGCCAGCAGTCCTACGGACGGGTACGAGCAGTACTTC.

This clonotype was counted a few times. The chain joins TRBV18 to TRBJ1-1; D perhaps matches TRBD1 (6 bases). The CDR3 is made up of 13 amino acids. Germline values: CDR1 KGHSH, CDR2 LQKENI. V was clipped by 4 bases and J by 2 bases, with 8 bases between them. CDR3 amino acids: CASSQQGNTEAFF. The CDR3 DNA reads TGTGCCAGCTCACAACAGGGAAACACTGAAGCTTTCTTT.

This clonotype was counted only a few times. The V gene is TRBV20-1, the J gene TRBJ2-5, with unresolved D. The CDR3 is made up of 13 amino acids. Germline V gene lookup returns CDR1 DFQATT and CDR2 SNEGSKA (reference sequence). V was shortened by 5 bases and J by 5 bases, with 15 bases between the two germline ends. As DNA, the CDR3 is TGCAGTGCTCCTCCAAGAGTAGTTGAGACCCAGTACTTC. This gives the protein CSAPPRVVETQYF.

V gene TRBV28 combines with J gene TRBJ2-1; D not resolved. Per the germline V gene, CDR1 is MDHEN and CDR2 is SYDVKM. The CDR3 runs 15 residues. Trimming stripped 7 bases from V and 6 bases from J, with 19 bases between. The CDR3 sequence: CASTLATLESNEQFF. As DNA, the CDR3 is TGTGCCAGCACCTTGGCCACGCTGGAATCCAATGAGCAGTTCTTC.

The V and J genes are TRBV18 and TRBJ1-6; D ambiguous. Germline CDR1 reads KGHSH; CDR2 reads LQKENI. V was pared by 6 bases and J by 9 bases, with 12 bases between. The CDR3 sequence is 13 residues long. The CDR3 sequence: CASSAGPGSPLHF. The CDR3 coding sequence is TGTGCCAGCTCGGCAGGACCGGGTTCACCCCTCCACTTT.

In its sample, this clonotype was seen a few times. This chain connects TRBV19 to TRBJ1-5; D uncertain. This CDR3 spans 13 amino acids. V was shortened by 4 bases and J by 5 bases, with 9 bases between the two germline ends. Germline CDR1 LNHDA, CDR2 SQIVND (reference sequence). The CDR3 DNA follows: TGTGCCAGTAGTAATAGCATATATCAGCCCCAGCATTTT. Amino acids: CASSNSIYQPQHF.

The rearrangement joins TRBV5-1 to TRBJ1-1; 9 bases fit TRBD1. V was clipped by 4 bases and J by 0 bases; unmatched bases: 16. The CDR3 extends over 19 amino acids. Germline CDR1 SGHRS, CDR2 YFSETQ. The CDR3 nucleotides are TGCGCCAGCAGCCCCGACAGGGGGACCGCACAGGAGATGAACACTGAAGCTTTCTTT. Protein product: CASSPDRGTAQEMNTEAFF.

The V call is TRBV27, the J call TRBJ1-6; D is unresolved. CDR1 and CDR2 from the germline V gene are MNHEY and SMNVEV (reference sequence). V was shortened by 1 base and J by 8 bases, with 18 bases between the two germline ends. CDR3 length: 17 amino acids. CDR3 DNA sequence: TGTGCCAGCAGTTTATGGTCAGGCCCTGTTGGTGATTCACCCCTCCACTTT. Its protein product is CASSLWSGPVGDSPLHF.

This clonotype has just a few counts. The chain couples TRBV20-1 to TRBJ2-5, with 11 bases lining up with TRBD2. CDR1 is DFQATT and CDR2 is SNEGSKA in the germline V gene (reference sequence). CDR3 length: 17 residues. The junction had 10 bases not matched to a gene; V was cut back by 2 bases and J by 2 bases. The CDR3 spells CSARPLLAGDQQETQYF. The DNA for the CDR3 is TGCAGTGCTAGACCTCTACTAGCGGGAGACCAACAAGAGACCCAGTACTTC.

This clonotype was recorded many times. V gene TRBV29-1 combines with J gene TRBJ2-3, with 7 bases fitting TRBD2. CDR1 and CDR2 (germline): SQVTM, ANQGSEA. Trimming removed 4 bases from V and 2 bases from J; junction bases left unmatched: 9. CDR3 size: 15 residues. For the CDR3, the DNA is TGCAGCGTTGGAACCACTAGCGAACTCACAGATACGCAGTATTTT. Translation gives CSVGTTSELTDTQYF.

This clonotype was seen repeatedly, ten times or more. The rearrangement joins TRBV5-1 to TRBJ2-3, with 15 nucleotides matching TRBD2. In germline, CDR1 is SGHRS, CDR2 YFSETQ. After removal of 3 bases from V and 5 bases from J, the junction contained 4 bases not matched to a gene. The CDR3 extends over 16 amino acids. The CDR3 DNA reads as TGCGCCAGCAGCTCCGGGACTAGCGGGGGGAGAGATACGCAGTATTTT. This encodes CASSSGTSGGRDTQYF.

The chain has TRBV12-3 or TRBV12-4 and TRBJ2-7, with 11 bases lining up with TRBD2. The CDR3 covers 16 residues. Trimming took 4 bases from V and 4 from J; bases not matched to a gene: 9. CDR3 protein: CASSWGTSGSRYEQYF. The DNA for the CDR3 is TGTGCCAGCAGTTGGGGTACTAGCGGGAGCCGGTACGAGCAGTACTTC.

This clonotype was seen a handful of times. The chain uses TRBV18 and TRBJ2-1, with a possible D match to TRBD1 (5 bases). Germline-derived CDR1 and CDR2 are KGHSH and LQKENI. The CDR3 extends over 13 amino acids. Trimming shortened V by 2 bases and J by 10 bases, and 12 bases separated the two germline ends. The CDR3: CASSPGAGFEQFF. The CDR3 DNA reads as TGTGCCAGCTCACCAGGGGCCGGTTTCGAGCAGTTCTTC.

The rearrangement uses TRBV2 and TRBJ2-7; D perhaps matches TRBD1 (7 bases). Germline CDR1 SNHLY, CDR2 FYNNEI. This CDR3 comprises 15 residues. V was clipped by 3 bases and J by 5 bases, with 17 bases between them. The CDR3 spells CASSEDLTGRNEQYF. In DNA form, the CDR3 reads TGTGCCAGCAGTGAGGATTTGACAGGGAGGAACGAGCAGTACTTC. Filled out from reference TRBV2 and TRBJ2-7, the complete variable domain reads EPEVTQTPSHQVTQMGQEVILRCVPISNHLYFYWYRQILGQKVEFLVSFYNNEISEKSEIFDDQFSVERPDGSNFTLKIRSTKLEDSAMYFCASSEDLTGRNEQYFGPGTRLTVT.

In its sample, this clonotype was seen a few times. This CDR3 is CASSSTGRDTQYF. The CDR3 DNA is TGTGCCAGCAGCTCGACAGGGAGAGATACGCAGTATTTT. The rearrangement links TRBV9 to TRBJ2-3, with TRBD1 matching 7 bases. The V gene's germline CDR1 is SGDLS and CDR2 YYNGEE. The CDR3 consists of 13 residues. V trimming: 4 bases; J trimming: 5 bases; junction bases outside the gene matches: 4.

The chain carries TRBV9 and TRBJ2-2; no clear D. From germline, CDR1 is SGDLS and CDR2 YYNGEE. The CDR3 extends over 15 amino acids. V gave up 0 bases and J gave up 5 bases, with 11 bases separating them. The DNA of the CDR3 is TGTGCCAGCAGCGTAGTCGACGGTGGGACCGGGGAGCTGTTTTTT. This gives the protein CASSVVDGGTGELFF.

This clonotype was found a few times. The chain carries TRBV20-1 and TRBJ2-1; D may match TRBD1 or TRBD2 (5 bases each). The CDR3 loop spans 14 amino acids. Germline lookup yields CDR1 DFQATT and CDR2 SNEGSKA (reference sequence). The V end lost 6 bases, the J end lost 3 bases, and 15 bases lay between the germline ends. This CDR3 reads CSAGARELYNEQFF. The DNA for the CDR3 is TGCAGTGCCGGGGCCCGGGAACTCTACAATGAGCAGTTCTTC.

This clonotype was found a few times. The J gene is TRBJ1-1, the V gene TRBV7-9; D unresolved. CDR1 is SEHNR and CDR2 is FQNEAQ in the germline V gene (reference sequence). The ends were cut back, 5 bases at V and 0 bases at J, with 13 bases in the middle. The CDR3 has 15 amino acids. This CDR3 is CASSPVMGMNTEAFF. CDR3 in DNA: TGTGCCAGCAGCCCGGTCATGGGAATGAACACTGAAGCTTTCTTT.

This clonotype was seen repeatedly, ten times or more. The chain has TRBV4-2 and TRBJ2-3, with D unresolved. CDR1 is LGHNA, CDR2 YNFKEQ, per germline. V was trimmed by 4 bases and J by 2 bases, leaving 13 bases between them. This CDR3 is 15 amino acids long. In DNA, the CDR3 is TGTGCCAGCAGCCCCCAGCGACTTAACACAGATACGCAGTATTTT. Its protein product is CASSPQRLNTDTQYF.

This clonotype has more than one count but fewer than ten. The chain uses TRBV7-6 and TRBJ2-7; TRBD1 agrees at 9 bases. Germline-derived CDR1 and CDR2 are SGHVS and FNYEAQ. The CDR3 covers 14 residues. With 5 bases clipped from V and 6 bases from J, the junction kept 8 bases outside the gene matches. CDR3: CASSEGQGTSEQYF. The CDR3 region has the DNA TGTGCCAGCAGCGAGGGACAGGGAACAAGCGAGCAGTACTTC.